The next 18 T cell receptor beta chains were all read from a single sample in a study of shared clonotypes between healthy human individuals. Assay used: immunoSEQ multiplex PCR; TCRdb lists only in-frame clones, some missing. Here the sample spans 2 million to 2.5 million clones, 80% to 95% being singletons. Sequenced input: naive CD4+ T cells from PBMCs. Subset defined: CD45RA+ positively selected. These receptors were collected from a man aged 18 to 29 in good health. Some clones in this sample may be carry-over from other donors' samples.

This chain uses TRBV5-8 with TRBJ2-3; TRBD2 matches 10 bases. This CDR3 has 15 residues. The V gene's germline CDR1 is SGHTS and CDR2 YDEGEE. J was trimmed by 11 bases and V by 4 bases; bases with no gene match: 13. DNA of the CDR3: TGTGCCAGCAGCGCCCTAGGTAGCGGGAGGCTTCAGCAGTATTTT. It codes for CASSALGSGRLQQYF.

In this sample, this clone turned up once. The chain is built from TRBV28 and TRBJ2-5; D possibly uses TRBD1 or TRBD2 (5 bases each). The ends were cut back, 4 bases at V and 2 bases at J, with 8 bases in the middle. The CDR3 contains 13 residues. The germline V gene encodes CDR1 MDHEN and CDR2 SYDVKM. The CDR3 is CASSSGRQETQYF. The CDR3 coding sequence is TGTGCCAGCAGTTCGGGGCGACAAGAGACCCAGTACTTC. The variable domain in full, completed from reference TRBV28 and TRBJ2-5, reads DVKVTQSSRYLVKRTGEKVFLECVQDMDHENMFWYRQDPGLGLRLIYFSYDVKMKEKGDIPEGYSVSREKKERFSLILESASTNQTSMYLCASSSGRQETQYFGPGTRLLVL.

With regard to this clone: Other DNA sequences from this sample encode an identical CDR3 as well. V and J are TRBV5-1 and TRBJ1-2; 11 bases align to TRBD1. The length of the CDR3 is 15 residues. Germline CDR1 and CDR2: SGHRS and YFSETQ. V gave up 1 base and J gave up 5 bases; unmatched junction bases: 4. The CDR3 spells CASSLRTGGGYGYTF. The CDR3 nucleotides are TGCGCCAGCAGCTTGAGGACAGGGGGCGGATATGGCTACACCTTC.

V and J are TRBV5-1 and TRBJ2-1; the D is unclear. This CDR3 comprises 15 residues. V was cut by 3 bases and J by 5 bases, with 15 bases left in between. Germline CDR1 reads SGHRS; CDR2 reads YFSETQ. The CDR3 nucleotides are TGCGCCAGCAGCTCGGTGATAGGCAGAGACAATGAGCAGTTCTTC. Its translation: CASSSVIGRDNEQFF.

This rearrangement joins TRBV11-2 to TRBJ2-1, with D possibly TRBD2 on 6 matching bases. The germline CDR1 and CDR2 sequences are SGHAT and FQNNGV. There are 20 residues in the CDR3. Trimming cost V 0 bases and J 0 bases, with 21 bases left between them. CDR3 in amino acids: CASSLDSAGNYLSSYNEQFF. CDR3 DNA sequence: TGTGCCAGCAGCTTAGATTCCGCGGGGAATTACTTAAGCTCCTACAATGAGCAGTTCTTC.

V is TRBV7-3 and J is TRBJ1-5, with D possibly being TRBD1 (6 bases). From germline, CDR1 is SGHTA and CDR2 FQGTGA. The CDR3 is 13 amino acids. V was trimmed by 3 bases and J by 9 bases, leaving 12 bases between them. The CDR3 coding sequence is TGTGCCAGCAGCTTGGACCGGGGGCGGCCCCAGCATTTT. This codes for CASSLDRGRPQHF.

The chain carries TRBV7-2 and TRBJ1-5; no firm D call. This CDR3 region has 13 residues. CDR1 is SGHTA, CDR2 FQGNSA, per germline. Trimming left V 2 bases short and J 7 bases short, with 9 bases between. Here the CDR3 DNA reads TGTGCCAGCAGCTTATCCCCCAAACAGCCCCAGCATTTT. It yields the protein CASSLSPKQPQHF. Drawing the rest from reference TRBV7-2 and TRBJ1-5, the complete variable domain is GAGVSQSPSNKVTEKGKDVELRCDPISGHTALYWYRQSLGQGLEFLIYFQGNSAPDKSGLPSDRFSAERTGGSVSTLTIQRTQQEDSAVYLCASSLSPKQPQHFGDGTRLSIL.

CDR3 coding DNA: TGTGCCAGCAGCTTAGGTCGGGGATTTGGAAACACCATATATTTT. Residues: CASSLGRGFGNTIYF. The chain combines TRBV7-2 with TRBJ1-3; D remains unclear. Germline loops: CDR1 SGHTA, CDR2 FQGNSA. The V and J ends lost 1 base and 3 bases respectively, with 10 bases between them. The CDR3 is 15 amino acids.

The chain has TRBV19 and TRBJ1-5; 8 bases align to TRBD1. The V gene's germline CDR1 is LNHDA and CDR2 SQIVND (reference sequence). The CDR3 has 17 amino acids. J was trimmed by 2 bases and V by 3 bases; bases with no gene match: 9. The CDR3 DNA reads as TGTGCCAGTAGTATGCCCAGGGGGCGCGTCGGCAATCAGCCCCAGCATTTT. Translating gives CASSMPRGRVGNQPQHF. Full variable domain (remainder filled in from reference TRBV19 and TRBJ1-5): DGGITQSPKYLFRKEGQNVTLSCEQNLNHDAMYWYRQDPGQGLRLIYYSQIVNDFQKGDIAEGYSVSREKKESFPLTVTSAQKNPTAFYLCASSMPRGRVGNQPQHFGDGTRLSIL.

In the case of this clone: Other DNA variants within this sample encode the same CDR3. CDR3 nucleotide sequence: TGTGCCAGCAGCTTACGGGCCTCCTACGAGCAGTACTTC. The encoded protein is CASSLRASYEQYF. The J gene is TRBJ2-7, the V gene TRBV7-3; D remains unclear. Germline CDR1 reads SGHTA; CDR2 reads FQGTGA. V shed 2 bases and J shed 0 bases, with 5 bases lying between them. This CDR3 comprises 13 residues.

The chain joins TRBV7-9 to TRBJ1-2, with 7 bases lining up with TRBD1. After removal of 7 bases from V and 14 bases from J, the junction contained 22 bases not matched to a gene. This CDR3 is built from 15 residues. Germline loops: CDR1 SEHNR, CDR2 FQNEAQ (reference sequence). In DNA, the CDR3 is TGTGCCAGCACCAATCCCGGGACAGACTCCCTTCCGTGTACCTTC. Translated, it gives CASTNPGTDSLPCTF. Using reference TRBV7-9 and TRBJ1-2 for the parts outside the CDR3, the full variable domain is DTGVSQNPRHKITKRGQNVTFRCDPISEHNRLYWYRQTLGQGPEFLTYFQNEAQLEKSRLLSDRFSAERPKGSFSTLEIQRTEQGDSAMYLCASTNPGTDSLPCTFGSGTRLTVV.

The rearrangement links TRBV11-3 to TRBJ2-7; TRBD1 might be the D (5 bases). The CDR3 covers 15 residues. V gave up 3 bases and J gave up 0 bases, with 12 bases separating them. The V gene's germline CDR1 is SGHNT and CDR2 YENEEA. The CDR3 protein is CASSLGRGLSYEQYF. The DNA of the CDR3 is TGTGCCAGCAGCTTGGGTAGGGGCCTCTCCTACGAGCAGTACTTC.

This rearrangement joins TRBV28 to TRBJ1-2; TRBD1 is a possible D gene (6 bases). The CDR3 loop spans 13 amino acids. The germline CDR1 and CDR2 sequences are MDHEN and SYDVKM. V dropped 10 bases and J dropped 5 bases, with 17 bases sitting between them. CDR3 bases: TGTGCCACCCTGGGATGGGGGCCGTATGGCTACACCTTC. This sequence encodes CATLGWGPYGYTF.

The V gene is TRBV5-1, the J gene TRBJ2-6; 12 nucleotides match TRBD1. V lost 0 bases and J lost 0; bases outside the gene matches: 4. The length of the CDR3 is 19 residues. Germline V gene sequence: CDR1 SGHRS, CDR2 YFSETQ. The CDR3 loop is CASSLVGTGGPSGANVLTF. In DNA form, the CDR3 reads TGCGCCAGCAGCTTGGTCGGGACAGGGGGCCCCTCTGGGGCCAACGTCCTGACTTTC.

This clone was detected a few times. Other DNA sequences in this sample translate to the same CDR3. V is TRBV20-1 and J is TRBJ1-1; D ambiguous. CDR1 and CDR2 from the germline V gene are DFQATT and SNEGSKA (reference sequence). This CDR3 region has 11 residues. V lost 6 bases to trimming and J lost 5 bases, with 10 bases between them. The CDR3: CSAGGGTEAFF. CDR3 DNA sequence: TGCAGTGCCGGTGGAGGGACTGAAGCTTTCTTT.

Only one count was recorded for this clone. V usage is TRBV28 and J usage is TRBJ2-6; D unresolved. The CDR3 is made up of 15 amino acids. Germline V gene sequence: CDR1 MDHEN, CDR2 SYDVKM. Trimming took 3 bases from V and 0 from J, leaving 6 bases between them. Written as DNA, the CDR3 is TGTGCCAGCAGTTTTCGAATCTCTGGGGCCAACGTCCTGACTTTC. Protein product: CASSFRISGANVLTF.

The chain is built from TRBV28 and TRBJ1-2; a possible D gene is TRBD1 (5 bases). The CDR3 sequence is 15 residues long. Trimming took off 4 bases at V and 8 bases at J, with 20 bases between the two ends. CDR1 and CDR2 (germline): MDHEN, SYDVKM. DNA of the CDR3: TGTGCCAGCAGTTCAGGGCCTTTTCTTCCCCACGGCTACACCTTC. It yields the protein CASSSGPFLPHGYTF.

The chain is built from TRBV5-1 and TRBJ2-1; 16 bases are a match to TRBD2. CDR3 length: 16 amino acids. J lost 8 bases, V lost 4 bases, and 6 bases had no gene match. In germline, CDR1 is SGHRS, CDR2 YFSETQ. The CDR3 nucleotides are TGCGCCAGCAGCAGGGGACTAGCGGGAGGGGTCCATGAGCAGTTCTTC. Residues: CASSRGLAGGVHEQFF.